This TCR beta chain came from a study of cytomegalovirus exposure and HLA in healthy donors. This table comes from immunoSEQ multiplex PCR, and its TCRdb copy is limited to in-frame clones, with some not included. The sample consists of under 200,000 clones, about 81% of them appearing once. Findings and caveats of the study: The study designated about 160 TCR beta chains cytomegalovirus-associated.

Trimming left V 4 bases short and J 5 bases short, with 6 bases between. Germline V gene data show CDR1 as SGDLS and CDR2 as YYNGEE. The CDR3 loop spans 12 amino acids. As regards this clone: Antigen specificity is unknown.

The sequencing input was PBMCs. This TCR was sampled from a woman in her 30s in good health and CMV-seronegative. The chain uses TRBV9 and TRBJ2-2; D possibly corresponds to TRBD2 (6 bases). The CDR3 nucleotides are TGTGCCAGCAGCCGGGGGACCGGGGAGCTGTTTTTT. This encodes CASSRGTGELFF.